The rows below give T cell receptor beta chains drawn from one sample of a study of CD8 T cells in Susac syndrome. Using its own MiXCR run on the immunoSEQ multiplex PCR reads, TCRdb lists one record per CDR3 protein. The data contain tens of thousands of distinct CDR3 sequences, about 91% of them singletons. Sequencing was done on a sample of CD8+ T cells from PBMCs. These receptor sequences come from a human donor with multiple sclerosis. The CDR3 runs from the conserved cysteine through the conserved F or W. Each record gives: J gene, V gene, D gene, CDR3 protein. D genes are given only for firm matches.

J: TRBJ2-6
V: TRBV2
D: NA
CDR3: CATLGGLDSGANVLTF

J: TRBJ1-5
V: TRBV15
D: NA
CDR3: CATSSRRLAISAQHF

J: TRBJ2-5
V: TRBV6-5
D: NA
CDR3: CASSYGAGDRETQYF

J: TRBJ2-2
V: TRBV9
D: NA
CDR3: CASSVGGDTGELFF

J: TRBJ1-1
V: TRBV2
D: NA
CDR3: CASSGRTPNTEAFF

J: TRBJ2-3
V: TRBV13
D: TRBD1
CDR3: CASRRTGGPDTQYF

J: TRBJ2-7
V: TRBV12-3/TRBV12-4
D: NA
CDR3: CASSGVSPYEQYF

J: TRBJ1-1
V: TRBV10-3
D: NA
CDR3: CAIETSLNTEAFF

J: TRBJ2-7
V: TRBV20-1
D: TRBD2
CDR3: CSAKRDFPDSYEQYF

J: TRBJ2-1
V: TRBV27
D: NA
CDR3: CASSLSWRHEQFF

J: TRBJ2-3
V: TRBV9
D: TRBD2
CDR3: CASSLAGVTDTQYF

J: TRBJ2-3
V: TRBV7-6
D: TRBD2
CDR3: CASSLKKSERGGTDTQYF

J: TRBJ2-7
V: TRBV7-8
D: NA
CDR3: CASSLTEYEQYF

J: TRBJ2-1
V: TRBV5-6
D: TRBD2
CDR3: CATSTSGIGNEQFF

J: TRBJ2-5
V: TRBV28
D: NA
CDR3: CASREKETQYF